A selection of T cell receptor beta chains follows, all from one sample in a study of radiotherapy plus CTLA-4 blockade in lung cancer. Using immunoSEQ multiplex PCR, the repertoire was profiled, and TCRdb retains in-frame clones only, with some absent. The sample contains roughly 85,000 clones, around 87% of which appear only once. The input for sequencing was peripheral blood, taken from a patient treated with radiotherapy plus ipilimumab. Source of these receptors: a human donor with non-small cell lung cancer that progressed on radiotherapy plus ipilimumab. CDR3s include the opening cysteine and the closing phenylalanine or tryptophan. The order of the fields is clone size, V gene, D gene, J gene, CDR3 DNA, CDR3 protein. D genes are given only for firm matches. Some rows have no size entry. The others give once, few or many, or a class for an expanded clone.

NA	TRBV30	TRBD1	TRBJ1-3	TGTGCCTGGAGGGCGACAGGGTACTCTCTCGCGGGTGGAAACACCATATATTTT	CAWRATGYSLAGGNTIYF
NA	TRBV20-1	NA	TRBJ1-4	TGCAGTGCGAGAAGGAATGAAAAACTGTTTTTT	CSARRNEKLFF
NA	TRBV6-7	TRBD2	TRBJ2-7	TGTGCCAGCAGATCCACTAGCGGGAGTCTATACGAGCAGTACTTC	CASRSTSGSLYEQYF
NA	TRBV5-4	NA	TRBJ2-7	TGTGCCAGCAGCGTAGGCAGGGGTTTCGCCTACGAGCAGTACTTC	CASSVGRGFAYEQYF
once	TRBV11-1	NA	TRBJ2-5	TGTGCCAGCAGCTCATCCGGGACACAGCAAGAGACCCAGTACTTC	CASSSSGTQQETQYF
few	TRBV7-3	NA	TRBJ2-7	TGTGCCAGCAGCTTAAGCCAAGGCCTAGAGCAGTACTTC	CASSLSQGLEQYF
NA	TRBV6-6	NA	TRBJ1-2	TGTGCCAGCAACCAGGTCCCTTTCTATGGCTACACCTTC	CASNQVPFYGYTF
NA	TRBV5-1	NA	TRBJ2-3	TGCGCCAGCAGCTTGAGTCCTAGCACAGATACGCAGTATTTT	CASSLSPSTDTQYF
NA	TRBV29-1	NA	TRBJ2-1	TGCAGCGCAAACGACCCCCTTAGGGGCTCCTACAATGAGCAGTTCTTC	CSANDPLRGSYNEQFF
NA	TRBV27	TRBD2	TRBJ2-5	TGTGCCAGCAGTTCTAGCGGGAGAGGAGAGACCCAGTACTTC	CASSSSGRGETQYF
once	TRBV19	NA	TRBJ2-2	TGTGCCAGTAGTATCGAGGGCAGGAACACCGGGGAGCTGTTTTTT	CASSIEGRNTGELFF
NA	TRBV7-9	TRBD1	TRBJ1-1	TGTGCCAGCAGCTTAAGCCTGTCCGGGACAGCTTATCGTGGGGAAGCTTTCTTT	CASSLSLSGTAYRGEAFF
NA	TRBV11-2	NA	TRBJ2-7	TGTGCCAGCAGTCGACAGCGGTACTACGAGCAGTACTTC	CASSRQRYYEQYF
NA	TRBV19	NA	TRBJ1-4	TGTGCCAGTAGTATGGTGGGAGAAAATGAAAAACTGTTTTTT	CASSMVGENEKLFF
NA	TRBV19	NA	TRBJ2-2	TGTGCCAGTAGTATACAGGGCAACACCGGGGAGCTGTTTTTT	CASSIQGNTGELFF
NA	TRBV7-2	NA	TRBJ2-5	TGTGCCAGCAGCAAGACACGAGTAGAGACCCAGTACTTC	CASSKTRVETQYF
NA	TRBV5-1	NA	TRBJ1-4	TGCGCCAGCAGCTGGGCCGGGACAACTAATGAAAAACTGTTTTTT	CASSWAGTTNEKLFF
NA	TRBV15	NA	TRBJ1-1	TGTGCCACCGCGCGCTCTGTGAACACTGAAGCTTTCTTT	CATARSVNTEAFF
NA	TRBV7-3	NA	TRBJ2-1	TGTGCCAGCAGCTTCCCCCGGGGGCCTACAACAGGTAATGAGCAGTTCTTC	CASSFPRGPTTGNEQFF
NA	TRBV29-1	TRBD2	TRBJ2-1	TGCAGCGTTGAAGAGATGGCGACTAGCCTCCACAATGAGCAGTTCTTC	CSVEEMATSLHNEQFF
once	TRBV7-9	NA	TRBJ1-6	TGTGCCAGCAGCCCCAAGGGCCAGAGTTCACCCCTCCACTTT	CASSPKGQSSPLHF
NA	TRBV29-1	NA	TRBJ2-7	TGCAGCGTCCTAGCGCCCCTCTCCTACGAGCAGTACTTC	CSVLAPLSYEQYF
NA	TRBV5-4	TRBD1	TRBJ2-7	TGTGCCAGCAGCCCCGACAGGGGGCGCGAGCAGTACTTC	CASSPDRGREQYF
NA	TRBV11-2	NA	TRBJ2-5	TGTGCCAGCAGCAACCACAGGGTTGAGACCCAGTACTTC	CASSNHRVETQYF
NA	TRBV4-2	TRBD2	TRBJ2-3	TGTGCCAGCAGCCAAGATCCCCAACTAGCGGTAGGCACAGATACGCAGTATTTT	CASSQDPQLAVGTDTQYF
NA	TRBV27	TRBD2	TRBJ2-1	TGTGCCAGCAGTCTACCAGAGCGGGAGGTAGGCAATGAGCAGTTCTTC	CASSLPEREVGNEQFF
NA	TRBV7-9	NA	TRBJ2-1	TGTGCCAGCAGCTTAGGGGACAATGAGCAGTTCTTC	CASSLGDNEQFF
NA	TRBV12-5	TRBD2	TRBJ2-1	TGTGCTAGTGGTTTGACTAGCGGGATCGATGAGCAGTTCTTC	CASGLTSGIDEQFF
NA	TRBV28	NA	TRBJ2-3	TGTGCCAGCAGTTCTGGCAGGGGGGCAGATACGCAGTATTTT	CASSSGRGADTQYF
NA	TRBV7-6	NA	TRBJ2-7	TGTGCCAGCAGCTTATTGAGCAGGCCCTACGAGCAGTACTTC	CASSLLSRPYEQYF
few	TRBV29-1	TRBD1	TRBJ1-5	TGCAGCGTGGGTACAGGGGTGGGTCAGCCCCAGCATTTT	CSVGTGVGQPQHF
NA	TRBV2	TRBD1	TRBJ2-3	TGTGCCAGCAGCCGTTCGGGACAGGGCACAGATACGCAGTATTTT	CASSRSGQGTDTQYF
NA	TRBV10-3	NA	TRBJ1-3	TGTGCCATCAGTGAGTCAGGAAACACCATATATTTT	CAISESGNTIYF
NA	TRBV7-9	NA	TRBJ1-4	TGTGCCAGCAGCTTAGTGTGGGACTTCGAAAAACTGTTTTTT	CASSLVWDFEKLFF
once	TRBV5-1	NA	TRBJ2-5	TGCGCCAGCAGCACCACAAGGGGCACACAAGAGACCCAGTACTTC	CASSTTRGTQETQYF
NA	TRBV29-1	TRBD1	TRBJ2-7	TGCAGCGTTGCCTCAGGGGGCTACGAGCAGTACTTC	CSVASGGYEQYF
NA	TRBV27	NA	TRBJ1-2	TGTGCCAGCAGTCCCAGGGAGAACGAATATGGCTACACCTTC	CASSPRENEYGYTF
NA	TRBV27	TRBD1	TRBJ1-1	TGTGCCAGCAGGTCCGTGACAGGGGGATCGGTGAGGGACACTGAAGCTTTCTTT	CASRSVTGGSVRDTEAFF
NA	TRBV11-2	NA	TRBJ2-7	TGTGCCAGCAGCTCAATAGCAGGGACGAATACCTACGAGCAGTACTTC	CASSSIAGTNTYEQYF
NA	TRBV30	TRBD1	TRBJ1-1	TGTGCCTGCCGGACAGGGAATATGAACACTGAAGCTTTCTTT	CACRTGNMNTEAFF
NA	TRBV2	NA	TRBJ1-5	TGTGCCAGCAGGGACTCGGGATTTTCAAATCAGCCCCAGCATTTT	CASRDSGFSNQPQHF
NA	TRBV11-3	NA	TRBJ2-1	TGTGCCAGCAGCTTAAGGGCAGAGAGCAATGAGCAGTTCTTC	CASSLRAESNEQFF
NA	TRBV27	NA	TRBJ1-1	TGTGCCAGCAGTTTCCTCATGAACACTGAAGCTTTCTTT	CASSFLMNTEAFF